Listed here are 10 T cell receptor beta chains from one sample, sequenced in a study of blood T cell repertoires in COVID-19. Generated by immunoSEQ multiplex PCR, the TCRdb table keeps only in-frame clones and is missing some. The data hold 270,000 or so clones, with around 83% observed a single time. The sequenced sample was PBMCs or T cells enriched from blood (not recorded which). These receptors all come from a woman aged 50 to 65 who had been exposed to COVID-19.

Comment on this clone: Other nucleotide sequences in the sample specify the same CDR3. This chain's CDR3 is CASSLKAGNTEAFF. In DNA form, the CDR3 reads TGTGCCAGCAGCTTAAAAGCGGGAAACACTGAAGCTTTCTTT. This chain joins TRBV7-9 and TRBJ1-1; D is ambiguous. Germline CDR1 is SEHNR and CDR2 is FQNEAQ (reference sequence). This CDR3 is built from 14 residues. With 2 bases removed from V and 2 bases from J, the gap between germline ends came to 9 bases.

This clone was found once. DNA of the CDR3: TGTGCCAGTAGTATAGATACAGGACGCAATCAGCCCCAGCATTTT. Translation gives CASSIDTGRNQPQHF. The chain employs TRBV19 and TRBJ1-5, with D possibly TRBD1 on 5 matching bases. The germline gives CDR1 LNHDA, CDR2 SQIVND (reference sequence). The CDR3 is 15 amino acids. Trimming took 0 bases from V and 2 from J, leaving 8 bases between them.

The rearrangement links TRBV7-2 to TRBJ1-3; D may be TRBD1 (5 bases). V lost 5 bases, J lost 0 bases, and 11 bases lay in between. Per the germline V gene, CDR1 is SGHTA and CDR2 is FQGNSA. The CDR3 is made up of 15 amino acids. The DNA of the CDR3 is TGTGCCAGCAGCCCCCGACAGTTCTCTGGAAACACCATATATTTT. It translates to CASSPRQFSGNTIYF.

Only one count was recorded for this clone. V usage is TRBV30 and J usage is TRBJ1-2, with no clear D. The CDR3 is 12 amino acids. Deletions cut 4 bases from V and 6 bases from J, with 12 bases between. CDR1 is GTSNPN and CDR2 is SVGIG in the germline V gene (reference sequence). The chain's CDR3 is CAWTRGTNGYTF. The DNA for the CDR3 is TGTGCCTGGACCCGGGGTACTAATGGCTACACCTTC.

The chain joins TRBV19 to TRBJ1-1; D is undetermined. The germline CDR1 and CDR2 sequences are LNHDA and SQIVND (reference sequence). CDR3 length equals 14 residues. The germline V and J ends were trimmed by 6 bases and 4 bases, with 15 bases remaining between them. The CDR3, as DNA: TGTGCCAGTAGCCCCACGGTGGCGGGCACTGAAGCTTTCTTT. Protein sequence: CASSPTVAGTEAFF.

The chain uses TRBV2 and TRBJ1-2, with no clear D. Germline V gene lookup returns CDR1 SNHLY and CDR2 FYNNEI. V was cut by 4 bases and J by 5 bases, with 11 bases left in between. The CDR3 runs to 13 residues. The CDR3 bases are TGTGCCAGCAGTGGGTCCGGGGTTTATGGCTACACCTTC. Translation gives CASSGSGVYGYTF.

The table lists this clone with a few counts. The chain joins TRBV6-1 to TRBJ1-5; tentatively, D is TRBD1 (6 bases). V was clipped by 1 base and J by 9 bases, with 22 bases between them. The CDR3 sequence is 17 residues long. Germline CDR1 MNHNS, CDR2 SASEGT. CDR3 residues: CASSEGKAGTHMSPQHF. The CDR3 nucleotides are TGTGCCAGCAGTGAAGGCAAGGCCGGGACACATATGTCGCCCCAGCATTTT.

This sequence joins TRBV29-1 and TRBJ2-1; D ambiguous. V lost 3 bases and J lost 7, with 7 bases in between. The CDR3 extends over 11 amino acids. Germline V gene sequence: CDR1 SQVTM, CDR2 ANQGSEA. The CDR3 here is CSVELSNEQFF. In DNA form, the CDR3 reads TGCAGCGTTGAGTTGAGTAATGAGCAGTTCTTC.

This sequence joins TRBV5-1 and TRBJ1-1; no definite D call. From germline, CDR1 is SGHRS and CDR2 YFSETQ. Trimming left V 0 bases short and J 0 bases short, with 12 bases between. This CDR3 has 16 residues. The CDR3 reads CASSLAVSVMNTEAFF. CDR3 coding DNA: TGCGCCAGCAGCTTGGCAGTCAGTGTTATGAACACTGAAGCTTTCTTT.

To note about this clone: Additional DNA sequences in this sample encode the identical CDR3. This chain connects TRBV2 to TRBJ1-5; D is perhaps TRBD1 (5 bases). Between the trimmed V and J ends, which lost 3 bases and 2 bases, there was a span of 5 bases. The CDR3 totals 13 residues. The germline V gene has CDR1 SNHLY and CDR2 FYNNEI. The CDR3 sequence is CASSETGNQPQHF. The CDR3 nucleotides are TGTGCCAGCAGTGAGACAGGCAATCAGCCCCAGCATTTT.